This T cell receptor beta chain comes out of a study of graft-versus-host responses after intestinal transplantation. The table came from immunoSEQ multiplex PCR; TCRdb's copy has only in-frame clones and leaves some out. This repertoire shows some 31,000 clones, around 92% found once; its top ten account for 0.72%. The clonotype comes from a human patient who received an intestinal transplant, so some T cells may come from the graft donor. The sample in question was PBMCs, obtained about 62 days after intestinal transplant.

CDR3 sequence: CTSSTLAGGPWEQFF. The CDR3 bases are TGCACCAGCAGTACATTAGCGGGGGGGCCATGGGAGCAGTTCTTC. The chain combines TRBV1 with TRBJ2-1; TRBD2, as called in the table, went unchecked against the DNA. TRBV1 is labeled a pseudogene. The CDR3 loop spans 15 amino acids.